A single sample gave rise to the 31 T cell receptor beta chains below, sequenced in a study of T cell responses to AZD1222 COVID-19 vaccine (dated by TCRdb to the early 2020s). In the paper's terms, the time point label means: about 28 days (+/-7) after the second vaccine dose. The library was produced with the immunoSEQ multiplex PCR assay. The table was pulled from immuneACCESS by TCRdb, which kept in-frame rearrangements only. Such tables lose some clones; where checked, under half of the loss comes from unresolved V genes, and the rest has no known cause. For this sample the table gives about 150,000 clones, of which about nine tenths were detected only once. About 3.2% of the sample is taken by the ten largest. Specimen: peripheral blood, collected 28 days after the second AZD1222 dose. These receptors originate from an adult who received the AZD1222 COVID-19 vaccine.

The V gene is TRBV24-1, the J gene TRBJ1-5; D perhaps matches TRBD1 (5 bases). Trimming took off 3 bases at V and 7 bases at J, with 12 bases between the two ends. This CDR3 is 14 amino acids long. Germline V gene sequence: CDR1 KGHDR, CDR2 SFDVKD. CDR3 in amino acids: CATSDSRVGQPQHF. CDR3 DNA sequence: TGTGCCACCAGTGATAGCAGGGTGGGGCAGCCCCAGCATTTT.

This clone occurred once. V is TRBV18 and J is TRBJ2-5; TRBD2 matches 9 bases. The germline V gene encodes CDR1 KGHSH and CDR2 LQKENI. The CDR3 length is 15 residues. The V and J ends lost 3 bases and 9 bases, in that order; junction bases with no gene match: 11. CDR3 sequence: CASSPGLAVLGAQYF. The DNA for the CDR3 is TGTGCCAGCTCACCGGGACTAGCTGTCTTAGGGGCCCAGTACTTC. Combining the CDR3 with reference TRBV18 and TRBJ2-5 gives the whole variable domain NAGVMQNPRHLVRRRGQEARLRCSPMKGHSHVYWYRQLPEEGLKFMVYLQKENIIDESGMPKERFSAEFPKEGPSILRIQQVVRGDSAAYFCASSPGLAVLGAQYFGPGTRLLVL.

The chain has TRBV19 and TRBJ1-1; D call uncertain. The CDR3 contains 15 residues. Trimming removed 1 base from V and 8 bases from J, with 17 bases in between. CDR1 and CDR2 from the germline V gene are LNHDA and SQIVND (reference sequence). CDR3 sequence: CASSIGGVLKREAFF. CDR3 nucleotides: TGTGCCAGTAGTATAGGAGGCGTCCTAAAAAGGGAAGCTTTCTTT.

V and J are TRBV2 and TRBJ2-1; D perhaps matches TRBD2 (5 bases). Germline lookup yields CDR1 SNHLY and CDR2 FYNNEI. This CDR3 region has 16 residues. The germline V and J ends were trimmed by 3 bases and 0 bases, with 12 bases remaining between them. CDR3 coding DNA: TGTGCCAGCAGTGAGTTAGCGATCGCCTCCTACAATGAGCAGTTCTTC. Its translation is CASSELAIASYNEQFF.

V usage is TRBV27 and J usage is TRBJ2-7; D is ambiguous. The germline V and J ends were trimmed by 2 bases and 0 bases, with 8 bases remaining between them. Germline loops: CDR1 MNHEY, CDR2 SMNVEV (reference sequence). This CDR3 contains 14 residues. CDR3 coding DNA: TGTGCCAGCAGTTTAGGTAGACTCTCCTACGAGCAGTACTTC. Translation: CASSLGRLSYEQYF.

The chain employs TRBV19 and TRBJ1-1, with unresolved D. The V end lost 5 bases, the J end lost 2 bases, and 9 bases lay between the germline ends. Germline assignment: CDR1 LNHDA and CDR2 SQIVND (reference sequence). The CDR3 consists of 13 residues. The CDR3 protein is CASSWPGNTEAFF. CDR3 sequence (DNA): TGTGCCAGTAGTTGGCCCGGAAACACTGAAGCTTTCTTT.

V usage is TRBV11-2 and J usage is TRBJ1-2, with D possibly being TRBD1 (5 bases). This CDR3 contains 12 residues. CDR1 SGHAT and CDR2 FQNNGV come from the germline V gene. The V end lost 3 bases, the J end lost 6 bases, and 8 bases lay between the germline ends. The DNA for the CDR3 is TGTGCCAGCAGCTTTCGGGGGAATGGCTACACCTTC. Residues: CASSFRGNGYTF.

The genes are TRBV7-2 and TRBJ2-3; D gene uncertain. The CDR3 is made up of 16 amino acids. Per the germline V gene, CDR1 is SGHTA and CDR2 is FQGNSA. Trimming took 1 base from V and 2 from J, leaving 13 bases between them. CDR3 bases: TGTGCCAGCAGCTTAGGGGCCCGGGCAAACACAGATACGCAGTATTTT. Translation: CASSLGARANTDTQYF.

This chain connects TRBV6-1 to TRBJ1-5, with D unresolved. The CDR3 is 14 amino acids. The V end lost 3 bases, the J end lost 2 bases, and 8 bases lay between the germline ends. Germline V gene lookup returns CDR1 MNHNS and CDR2 SASEGT. Written as DNA, the CDR3 is TGTGCCAGCAGTGACAGCTTCGGCAATCAGCCCCAGCATTTT. Protein: CASSDSFGNQPQHF.

The chain is built from TRBV11-2 and TRBJ1-6; 7 nucleotides align to TRBD1. The CDR3 loop spans 15 amino acids. Germline assignment: CDR1 SGHAT and CDR2 FQNNGV. J gave up 7 bases and V 0 bases, and 3 bases lay outside the gene matches. CDR3 sequence reads: CASSLERGQNSPLHF. The CDR3, as DNA: TGTGCCAGCAGCTTAGAAAGGGGACAGAATTCACCCCTCCACTTT.

This clone appeared once. V and J are TRBV7-7 and TRBJ2-4; the match to TRBD2 covers 9 bases. There are 17 residues in the CDR3. Germline CDR1 reads SSHAT; CDR2 reads FNYEAQ (reference sequence). V shed 2 bases, J shed 3 bases, and the junction held 8 bases outside the gene matches. The chain's CDR3 is CASSLRGRANFKNIQYF. Written as DNA, the CDR3 is TGTGCCAGCAGCTTACGCGGGAGGGCCAACTTCAAAAACATTCAGTACTTC.

This sequence joins TRBV5-1 and TRBJ2-5; possible D gene TRBD2, 5 bases. CDR3 length: 14 amino acids. The V gene's germline CDR1 is SGHRS and CDR2 YFSETQ. Trimming took 2 bases from V and 3 from J, leaving 11 bases between them. The CDR3 sequence is CASSFRGREETQYF. Written as DNA, the CDR3 is TGCGCCAGCAGCTTCCGAGGGAGAGAAGAGACCCAGTACTTC. The full variable domain, its missing parts supplied by reference TRBV5-1 and TRBJ2-5, is KAGVTQTPRYLIKTRGQQVTLSCSPISGHRSVSWYQQTPGQGLQFLFEYFSETQRNKGNFPGRFSGRQFSNSRSEMNVSTLELGDSALYLCASSFRGREETQYFGPGTRLLVL.

V usage is TRBV19 and J usage is TRBJ1-1; no reliable D call. This CDR3 has 14 residues. Trimming took off 3 bases at V and 1 base at J, with 9 bases between the two ends. Germline assignment: CDR1 LNHDA and CDR2 SQIVND (reference sequence). CDR3 sequence: CASSMRRGNTEAFF. CDR3 bases: TGTGCCAGTAGTATGCGACGGGGGAACACTGAAGCTTTCTTT. Looking up the rest from reference TRBV19 and TRBJ1-1 gives the full variable domain: DGGITQSPKYLFRKEGQNVTLSCEQNLNHDAMYWYRQDPGQGLRLIYYSQIVNDFQKGDIAEGYSVSREKKESFPLTVTSAQKNPTAFYLCASSMRRGNTEAFFGQGTRLTVV.

This chain joins TRBV5-6 and TRBJ2-7, with D possibly TRBD1 on 6 matching bases. CDR3 length equals 13 residues. Between the trimmed V and J ends, which lost 6 bases and 3 bases, there was a span of 13 bases. From germline, CDR1 is SGHDT and CDR2 YYEEEE. CDR3 nucleotides: TGTGCCAGCACCAGGCGCAGGGGCTACGAGCAGTACTTC. Translating gives CASTRRRGYEQYF.

This clone was seen a handful of times. The V gene is TRBV27, the J gene TRBJ2-5; TRBD1 or TRBD2 may be the D gene (5 bases each). Trimming left V 3 bases short and J 4 bases short, with 9 bases between. This CDR3 region has 13 residues. The germline V gene has CDR1 MNHEY and CDR2 SMNVEV (reference sequence). CDR3 DNA sequence: TGTGCCAGCAGTTTTGGGGGTGGAGAGACCCAGTACTTC. Translating gives CASSFGGGETQYF.

The rearrangement uses TRBV29-1 and TRBJ2-1, with D unresolved. V gave up 4 bases and J gave up 6 bases, with 16 bases separating them. Germline CDR1 reads SQVTM; CDR2 reads ANQGSEA. The CDR3 runs 14 residues. DNA for the CDR3: TGCAGCGTTGGATTAGCCTCGCGGAGCAATGAGCAGTTCTTC. This sequence encodes CSVGLASRSNEQFF.

This clone showed up just once. The rearrangement uses TRBV19 and TRBJ1-5; TRBD1 might be the D (6 bases). The V and J ends lost 1 base and 5 bases respectively, with 12 bases between them. Looked up from germline, CDR1 is LNHDA and CDR2 is SQIVND (reference sequence). The CDR3 sequence is 15 residues long. CDR3 sequence: CASSIGGGRYQPQHF. CDR3 coding DNA: TGTGCCAGTAGTATAGGCGGGGGGCGGTATCAGCCCCAGCATTTT.

This chain uses TRBV15 with TRBJ1-1; perhaps TRBD1 as D (6 bases). Germline CDR1 LNHNV, CDR2 YYDKDF (reference sequence). The length of the CDR3 is 16 residues. V was shortened by 0 bases and J by 1 base, with 12 bases between the two germline ends. CDR3 sequence reads: CATSRDLGRGNTEAFF. CDR3 in DNA: TGTGCCACCAGCAGAGATTTGGGCAGGGGGAACACTGAAGCTTTCTTT.

This clone was found a few times. The chain combines TRBV7-9 with TRBJ2-7, with D possibly TRBD1 on 7 matching bases. The CDR3 length is 17 residues. The germline gives CDR1 SEHNR, CDR2 FQNEAQ (reference sequence). The V end was cut by 0 bases, the J end by 2 bases, with 17 bases between. As DNA, the CDR3 is TGTGCCAGCAGCTTAGCGCATGGCGGGACAGCCGCCTACGAGCAGTACTTC. This codes for CASSLAHGGTAAYEQYF.

The CDR3 sequence is CASSLRIHEQFF. CDR3 nucleotides: TGTGCCAGCAGCTTAAGGATCCATGAGCAGTTCTTC. The J gene is TRBJ2-1, the V gene TRBV7-9, with no clear D. The length of the CDR3 is 12 residues. Per the germline V gene, CDR1 is SEHNR and CDR2 is FQNEAQ (reference sequence). Trimming took 2 bases from V and 8 from J, leaving 7 bases between them.

This sequence joins TRBV10-3 and TRBJ2-7; D gene unclear. This CDR3 comprises 15 residues. Trimming removed 4 bases from V and 1 base from J, with 14 bases in between. Germline V lookup: CDR1 ENHRY, CDR2 SYGVKD. CDR3 DNA sequence: TGTGCCATCAGTGGGTCCGGACCAGATTCCTACGAGCAGTACTTC. This codes for CAISGSGPDSYEQYF.

The CDR3 sequence: CASSQDLIGANTEAFF. The CDR3 DNA reads as TGTGCCAGCAGCCAAGATTTAATAGGGGCGAACACTGAAGCTTTCTTT. The chain couples TRBV14 to TRBJ1-1, with D perhaps matching TRBD1 (5 bases). The CDR3 has 16 amino acids. Trimming removed 0 bases from V and 1 base from J, with 12 bases in between. Looked up from germline, CDR1 is SGHDN and CDR2 is FVKESK.

This rearrangement joins TRBV6-1 to TRBJ2-4, with 12 bases identical to TRBD2. The germline V gene encodes CDR1 MNHNS and CDR2 SASEGT. Trimming at V came to 1 base and at J to 0 bases, leaving 7 bases not matched to a gene. CDR3 length: 19 amino acids. The CDR3 sequence: CASSEGLAGDLLAKNIQYF. In DNA, the CDR3 is TGTGCCAGCAGTGAAGGACTAGCGGGAGACCTTCTAGCCAAAAACATTCAGTACTTC.

The CDR3 DNA sequence: TGTGCCAGCAGTTTAGTCTCTAGCGGGAGAGGGTCCTACAATGAGCAGTTCTTC. This codes for CASSLVSSGRGSYNEQFF. The gene calls are TRBV27 and TRBJ2-1; 10 bases map to TRBD2. This CDR3 has 18 residues. V lost 2 bases, J lost 1 base, and 8 bases stayed unmatched. CDR1 is MNHEY, CDR2 SMNVEV, per germline (reference sequence).

This sequence joins TRBV12-3 or TRBV12-4 and TRBJ1-1; unclear D gene. V shed 6 bases and J shed 10 bases, with 15 bases lying between them. This CDR3 is 12 amino acids long. CDR3 amino acids: CASSALPGAAFF. CDR3 nucleotides: TGTGCCAGCAGCGCACTACCGGGCGCAGCTTTCTTT.

This clone is a singleton in its sample. V is TRBV5-1 and J is TRBJ2-2, with TRBD2 identical over 10 bases. The J segment lost 6 bases and the V segment lost 0 bases, leaving 8 bases of the junction unmatched. The germline CDR1 and CDR2 sequences are SGHRS and YFSETQ. This CDR3 is built from 17 residues. The CDR3 nucleotides read TGCGCCAGCAGCTTGGAAGCGGGAGGGGTCCTGGCCGGGGAGCTGTTTTTT. Its protein product is CASSLEAGGVLAGELFF.

The chain joins TRBV27 to TRBJ2-7; TRBD2 matches 16 bases. The CDR3 length is 18 residues. J was trimmed by 0 bases and V by 4 bases; bases with no gene match: 6. CDR1 and CDR2 from the germline V gene are MNHEY and SMNVEV (reference sequence). CDR3 sequence reads: CASSSPGLAGGSSYEQYF. In DNA, the CDR3 is TGTGCCAGCAGTTCCCCGGGACTAGCGGGAGGGAGCTCCTACGAGCAGTACTTC.

A remark on this clone: One junction end does not reproduce the germline sequence, and a read error may be involved. The rearrangement uses TRBV7-7 and TRBJ2-1; TRBD1 aligns across 8 bases. In germline, CDR1 is SSHAT, CDR2 FNYEAQ (reference sequence). This CDR3 comprises 15 residues. CDR3 nucleotide sequence: TGTGCCACCAGCCCACGGACAGGGACCTACAATGAGCAGTTCTTC. It specifies CATSPRTGTYNEQFF. Full variable domain (missing parts from reference TRBV7-7 and TRBJ2-1): GAGVSQSPRYKVTKRGQDVTLRCDPISSHATLYWYQQALGQGPEFLTYFNYEAQPDKSGLPSDRFSAERPEGSISTLTIQRTEQRDSAMYRCATSPRTGTYNEQFFGPGTRLTVL.

The V gene is TRBV7-2, the J gene TRBJ1-1; D possibly corresponds to TRBD1 (5 bases). The CDR3 has 16 amino acids. V lost 5 bases and J lost 3, with 19 bases in between. From germline, CDR1 is SGHTA and CDR2 FQGNSA. CDR3 in amino acids: CASSPPWSGRDTEAFF. The CDR3, as DNA: TGTGCCAGCAGCCCTCCTTGGTCGGGCAGGGACACTGAAGCTTTCTTT.

This sequence joins TRBV5-1 and TRBJ1-5; the D gene is possibly TRBD1 (5 bases). Per the germline V gene, CDR1 is SGHRS and CDR2 is YFSETQ. Trimming stripped 0 bases from V and 7 bases from J, with 14 bases between. This CDR3 is built from 15 residues. In nucleotides, the CDR3 is TGCGCCAGCAGCTTGGCCCCGGGGGGGAGACAGCCCCAGCATTTT. Amino acid sequence: CASSLAPGGRQPQHF.

The chain recombines TRBV5-5 with TRBJ1-6, with D possibly matching TRBD1 (5 bases). CDR3 length: 16 amino acids. CDR1 is SGHKS, CDR2 YYEKEE, per germline (reference sequence). V was clipped by 4 bases and J by 6 bases, with 17 bases between them. Here the CDR3 reads CASSRGRGIINSPLHF. Written as DNA, the CDR3 is TGTGCCAGCAGCCGAGGACGGGGGATCATTAATTCACCCCTCCACTTT.